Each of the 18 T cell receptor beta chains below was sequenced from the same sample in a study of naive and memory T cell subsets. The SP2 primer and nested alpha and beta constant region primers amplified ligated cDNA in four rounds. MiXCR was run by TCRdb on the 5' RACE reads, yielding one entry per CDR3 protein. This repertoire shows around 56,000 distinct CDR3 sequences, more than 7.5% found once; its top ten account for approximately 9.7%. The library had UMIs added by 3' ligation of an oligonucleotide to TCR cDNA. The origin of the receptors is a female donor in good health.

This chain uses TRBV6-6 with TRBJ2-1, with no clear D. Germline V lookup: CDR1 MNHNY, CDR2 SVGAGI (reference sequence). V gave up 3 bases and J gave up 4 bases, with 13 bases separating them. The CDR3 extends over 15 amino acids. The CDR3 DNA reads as TGTGCCAGCAGTTATGCATTCGACTCTTACAATGAGCAGTTCTTC. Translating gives CASSYAFDSYNEQFF.

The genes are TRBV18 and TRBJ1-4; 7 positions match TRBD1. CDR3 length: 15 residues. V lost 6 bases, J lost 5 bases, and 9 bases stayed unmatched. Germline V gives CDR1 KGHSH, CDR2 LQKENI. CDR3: CASSRSTGENEKLFF. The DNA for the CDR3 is TGTGCCAGCTCCCGTTCCACAGGGGAGAATGAAAAACTGTTTTTT. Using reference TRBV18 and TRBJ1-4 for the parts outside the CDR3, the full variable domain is NAGVMQNPRHLVRRRGQEARLRCSPMKGHSHVYWYRQLPEEGLKFMVYLQKENIIDESGMPKERFSAEFPKEGPSILRIQQVVRGDSAAYFCASSRSTGENEKLFFGSGTQLSVL.

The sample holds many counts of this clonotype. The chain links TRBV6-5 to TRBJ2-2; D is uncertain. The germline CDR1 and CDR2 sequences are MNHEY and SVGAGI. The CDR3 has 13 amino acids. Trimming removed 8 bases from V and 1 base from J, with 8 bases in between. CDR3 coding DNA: TGTGCCAGCGGATCCCTGAACACCGGGGAGCTGTTTTTT. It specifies CASGSLNTGELFF.

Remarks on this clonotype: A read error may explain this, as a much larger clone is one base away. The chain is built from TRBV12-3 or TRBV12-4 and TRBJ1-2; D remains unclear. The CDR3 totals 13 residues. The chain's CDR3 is CASSFGPTYGYNF. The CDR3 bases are TGTGCCAGCAGTTTCGGTCCAACCTATGGCTACAACTTC.

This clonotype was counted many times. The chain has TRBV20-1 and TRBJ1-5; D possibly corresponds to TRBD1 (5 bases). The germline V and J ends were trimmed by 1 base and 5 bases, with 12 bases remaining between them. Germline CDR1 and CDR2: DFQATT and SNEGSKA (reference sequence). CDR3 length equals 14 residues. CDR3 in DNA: TGCAGTGCTAGAGGCCCTGGGGGGGATCAGCCCCAGCATTTT. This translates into CSARGPGGDQPQHF.

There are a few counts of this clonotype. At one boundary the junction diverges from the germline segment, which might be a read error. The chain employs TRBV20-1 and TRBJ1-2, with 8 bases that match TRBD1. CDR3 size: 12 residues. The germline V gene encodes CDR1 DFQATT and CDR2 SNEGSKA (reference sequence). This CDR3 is CSATTGDYGDTF. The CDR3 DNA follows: TGCAGTGCCACGACAGGGGACTATGGCGACACCTTC.

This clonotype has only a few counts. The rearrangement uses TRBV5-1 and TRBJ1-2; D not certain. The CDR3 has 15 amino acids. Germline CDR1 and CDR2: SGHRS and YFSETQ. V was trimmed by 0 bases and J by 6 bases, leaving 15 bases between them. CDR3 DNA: TGCGCCAGCAGCTTGGAAGGCGGCCACAGCGATGGCTACACCTTC. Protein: CASSLEGGHSDGYTF. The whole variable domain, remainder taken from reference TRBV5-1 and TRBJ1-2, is KAGVTQTPRYLIKTRGQQVTLSCSPISGHRSVSWYQQTPGQGLQFLFEYFSETQRNKGNFPGRFSGRQFSNSRSEMNVSTLELGDSALYLCASSLEGGHSDGYTFGSGTRLTVV.

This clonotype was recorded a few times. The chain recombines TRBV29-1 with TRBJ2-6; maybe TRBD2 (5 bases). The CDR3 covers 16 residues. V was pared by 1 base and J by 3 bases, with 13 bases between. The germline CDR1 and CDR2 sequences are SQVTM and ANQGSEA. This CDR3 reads CSVEGGYGVGANVLTF. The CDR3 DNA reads TGCAGCGTTGAAGGAGGGTACGGGGTTGGGGCCAACGTCCTGACTTTC.

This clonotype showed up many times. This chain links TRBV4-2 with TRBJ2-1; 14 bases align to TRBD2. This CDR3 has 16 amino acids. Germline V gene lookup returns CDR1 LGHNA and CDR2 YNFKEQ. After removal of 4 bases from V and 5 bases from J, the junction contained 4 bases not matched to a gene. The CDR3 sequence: CASSRGTSGGDNEQFF. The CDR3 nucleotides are TGTGCCAGCAGCCGGGGGACTAGCGGGGGAGACAATGAGCAGTTCTTC.

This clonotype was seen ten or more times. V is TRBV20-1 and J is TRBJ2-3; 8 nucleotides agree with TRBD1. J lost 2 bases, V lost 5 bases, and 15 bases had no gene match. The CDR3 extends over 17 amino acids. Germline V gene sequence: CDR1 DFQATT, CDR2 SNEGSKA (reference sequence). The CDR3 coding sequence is TGCAGTGCTCTTCACCCAGGACAGGGCGGTCACACAGATACGCAGTATTTT. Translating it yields CSALHPGQGGHTDTQYF.

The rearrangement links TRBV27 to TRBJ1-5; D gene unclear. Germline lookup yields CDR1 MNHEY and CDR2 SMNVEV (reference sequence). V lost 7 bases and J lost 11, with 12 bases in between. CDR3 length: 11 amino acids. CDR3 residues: CASIPPPAQHF. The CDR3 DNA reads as TGTGCCAGCATTCCCCCGCCAGCCCAGCATTTT.

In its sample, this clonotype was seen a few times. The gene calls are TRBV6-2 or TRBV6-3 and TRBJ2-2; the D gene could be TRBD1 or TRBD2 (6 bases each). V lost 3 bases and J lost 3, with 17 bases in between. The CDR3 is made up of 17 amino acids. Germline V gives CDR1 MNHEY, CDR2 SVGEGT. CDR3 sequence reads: CASSYRGERHYTGELFF. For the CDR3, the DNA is TGTGCCAGCAGTTATAGGGGGGAACGCCATTACACCGGGGAGCTGTTTTTT.

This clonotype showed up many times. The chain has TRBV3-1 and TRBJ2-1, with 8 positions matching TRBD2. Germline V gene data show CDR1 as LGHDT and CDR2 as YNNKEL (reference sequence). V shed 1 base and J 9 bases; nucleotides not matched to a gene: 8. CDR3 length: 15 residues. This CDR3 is CASSQGRGAVAEQFF. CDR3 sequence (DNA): TGTGCCAGCAGCCAAGGGCGGGGGGCCGTAGCTGAGCAGTTCTTC.

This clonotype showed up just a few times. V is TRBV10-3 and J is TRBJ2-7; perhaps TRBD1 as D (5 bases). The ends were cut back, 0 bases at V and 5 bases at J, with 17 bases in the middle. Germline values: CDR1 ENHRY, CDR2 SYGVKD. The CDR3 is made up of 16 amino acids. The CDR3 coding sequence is TGTGCCATCAGTGAGTCGATCAGGCAGGGTTTTGACGAGCAGTACTTC. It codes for CAISESIRQGFDEQYF.

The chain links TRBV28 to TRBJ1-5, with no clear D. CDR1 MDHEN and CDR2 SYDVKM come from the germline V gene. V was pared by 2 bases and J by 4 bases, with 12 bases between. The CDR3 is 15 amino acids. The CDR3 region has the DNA TGTGCCAGCAGTTTACGGTTCCTGAGGAATCAGCCCCAGCATTTT. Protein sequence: CASSLRFLRNQPQHF.

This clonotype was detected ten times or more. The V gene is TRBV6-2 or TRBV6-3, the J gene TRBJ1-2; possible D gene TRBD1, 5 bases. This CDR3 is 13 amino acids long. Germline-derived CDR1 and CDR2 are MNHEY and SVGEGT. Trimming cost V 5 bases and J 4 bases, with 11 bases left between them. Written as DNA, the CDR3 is TGTGCCAGCAGTCCCGGGGCGGCCTATGGCTACACCTTC. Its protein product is CASSPGAAYGYTF.

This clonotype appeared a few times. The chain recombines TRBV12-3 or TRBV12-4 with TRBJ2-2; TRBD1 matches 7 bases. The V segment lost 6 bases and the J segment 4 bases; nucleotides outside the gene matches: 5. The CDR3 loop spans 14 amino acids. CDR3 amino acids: CASSLGQPTGELFF. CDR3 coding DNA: TGTGCCAGCAGCCTGGGACAGCCCACCGGGGAGCTGTTTTTT.

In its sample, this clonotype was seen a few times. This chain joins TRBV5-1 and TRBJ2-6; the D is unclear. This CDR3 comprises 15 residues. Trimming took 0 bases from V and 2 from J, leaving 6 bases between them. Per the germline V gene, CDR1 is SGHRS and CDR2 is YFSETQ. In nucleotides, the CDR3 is TGCGCCAGCAGCTTGGACGGGCCTGGGGCCAACGTCCTGACTTTC. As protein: CASSLDGPGANVLTF.